These 29 T cell receptor beta chains were all obtained from the same sample, sequenced in a study of identifying expanded T cells in peripheral blood (dated by TCRdb to between 2018 and 2021). Library method: the immunoSEQ multiplex PCR assay. TCRdb stores this immuneACCESS table with in-frame sequences only. Part of the clones is absent; in the studies checked, under half of the shortfall reflects unresolved V genes, and no reason is known for the rest. The sample includes about 80,000 clones, with around 90% observed a single time. 7% to 8.5% of the sample is held by the ten biggest clonotypes. What was sequenced was blood. These TCRs come from a person between 18 and 70 years old in good health.

The chain recombines TRBV7-2 with TRBJ1-1; TRBD1 aligns across 7 bases. Germline V CDR1 and CDR2: SGHTA, FQGNSA. The CDR3 covers 15 residues. Unmatched junction bases numbered 9, after V lost 5 bases and J lost 3 bases. The CDR3 region is CASSLQDRRDTEAFF. In nucleotides, the CDR3 is TGTGCCAGCAGCCTCCAGGACAGGCGGGACACTGAAGCTTTCTTT.

This chain connects TRBV6-5 to TRBJ1-1, with TRBD1 identical over 11 bases. The germline V gene has CDR1 MNHEY and CDR2 SVGAGI. This CDR3 contains 14 residues. V dropped 6 bases and J dropped 11; count of bases not matched to a gene: 11. CDR3 amino acids: CASSRTGTGGWAFF. The CDR3 DNA reads as TGTGCCAGCAGCAGAACCGGGACAGGGGGTTGGGCTTTCTTT.

The V call is TRBV19, the J call TRBJ2-1; 13 positions match TRBD2. From germline, CDR1 is LNHDA and CDR2 SQIVND (reference sequence). The CDR3 runs 17 residues. Trimming cost V 5 bases and J 3 bases; bases outside gene matches: 7. CDR3 in amino acids: CASSPRTSGSIYNEQFF. The CDR3, as DNA: TGTGCCAGTAGTCCGAGGACTAGCGGGAGCATCTACAATGAGCAGTTCTTC.

The J gene is TRBJ2-7, the V gene TRBV7-9; 11 bases map to TRBD2. The CDR3 has 15 amino acids. Germline V lookup: CDR1 SEHNR, CDR2 FQNEAQ (reference sequence). The ends lost 3 bases at V and 2 bases at J; junction bases unmatched: 3. The CDR3 nucleotides read TGTGCCAGCAGCTTCACTAGCGGGAGCACCTACGAGCAGTACTTC. Translating gives CASSFTSGSTYEQYF.

The chain couples TRBV13 to TRBJ2-3, with 8 bases lining up with TRBD2. The J segment lost 5 bases and the V segment lost 2 bases, leaving 9 bases of the junction unmatched. The CDR3 spans 16 residues. Germline V CDR1 and CDR2: PRHDT, FYEKMQ (reference sequence). CDR3 DNA: TGTGCCAGCAGCTTATATCGTAGCGGGACCGTAGATACGCAGTATTTT. It encodes CASSLYRSGTVDTQYF.

This clone was seen only once. The rearrangement links TRBV5-4 to TRBJ2-6, with TRBD2 matching 10 bases. Germline V gives CDR1 SGHNT, CDR2 YYREEE (reference sequence). This CDR3 is built from 18 residues. After removal of 0 bases from V and 1 base from J, the junction contained 4 bases not matched to a gene. The DNA of the CDR3 is TGTGCCAGCAGCTTGGGCAGCGGGAGGGTTTCTGGGGCCAACGTCCTGACTTTC. Amino acid sequence: CASSLGSGRVSGANVLTF.

The rearrangement joins TRBV19 to TRBJ2-7, with 9 positions matching TRBD1. This CDR3 has 16 residues. The trim removed 3 bases at V and 2 bases at J, leaving 8 bases unmatched. The V gene's germline CDR1 is LNHDA and CDR2 SQIVND (reference sequence). The CDR3 is CASSITGTGPTYEQYF. In nucleotides, the CDR3 is TGTGCCAGTAGTATCACCGGGACAGGGCCAACCTACGAGCAGTACTTC.

The chain links TRBV11-3 to TRBJ2-7, with 9 bases aligning to TRBD1. The V gene end was trimmed by 5 bases and the J gene end by 0 bases; junction bases not matched to a gene: 5. In germline, CDR1 is SGHNT, CDR2 YENEEA. There are 15 residues in the CDR3. For the CDR3, the DNA is TGTGCCAGCAGCCCCGGGACAGGGAACTCCTACGAGCAGTACTTC. Protein product: CASSPGTGNSYEQYF.

The V gene is TRBV6-6, the J gene TRBJ1-2; D not certain. V lost 5 bases to trimming and J lost 2 bases, with 9 bases between them. Germline V gene data show CDR1 as MNHNY and CDR2 as SVGAGI (reference sequence). The CDR3 spans 13 residues. This chain's CDR3 is CASSPTQNYGYTF. The CDR3 DNA follows: TGTGCCAGCAGTCCAACTCAAAACTATGGCTACACCTTC.

This chain links TRBV15 with TRBJ2-7; the match to TRBD2 covers 9 bases. The CDR3 consists of 15 residues. Germline CDR1 LNHNV, CDR2 YYDKDF (reference sequence). V trimming: 0 bases; J trimming: 6 bases; junction bases outside the gene matches: 6. CDR3 region: CATSRDSGSWLEQYF. DNA of the CDR3: TGTGCCACCAGCAGAGATAGCGGGAGCTGGCTCGAGCAGTACTTC.

The chain carries TRBV6-1 and TRBJ1-3, with a tentative D call TRBD1 (5 bases). Trimming removed 4 bases at V and 2 bases at J, with 9 bases between. Per germline, CDR1 MNHNS and CDR2 SASEGT. The CDR3 length is 14 residues. CDR3: CASSVGGTGNTIYF. CDR3 DNA: TGTGCCAGCAGTGTCGGGGGAACTGGAAACACCATATATTTT.

This chain links TRBV29-1 with TRBJ2-2; a weak D match, TRBD1 (6 bases). Germline loops: CDR1 SQVTM, CDR2 ANQGSEA. V shed 7 bases and J shed 1 base, with 10 bases lying between them. This CDR3 is built from 13 residues. CDR3 protein: CSAGVRNTGELFF. As DNA, the CDR3 is TGCAGCGCAGGGGTCCGGAACACCGGGGAGCTGTTTTTT.

This chain joins TRBV29-1 and TRBJ2-1; TRBD1 or TRBD2 may be the D gene (5 bases each). The V gene lost 2 bases and the J gene lost 0 bases, with 8 bases spanning the gap. The CDR3 sequence is 14 residues long. From germline, CDR1 is SQVTM and CDR2 ANQGSEA. The CDR3 sequence: CSVEWDASYNEQFF. Written as DNA, the CDR3 is TGCAGCGTTGAATGGGACGCCTCCTACAATGAGCAGTTCTTC.

The chain recombines TRBV21-1 with TRBJ2-1; TRBD2, the table's D call, lacks a check against the DNA. TRBV21-1 represents a pseudogene. The CDR3 is 17 amino acids. CDR3 DNA sequence: TGTGCCAGCAGCAAATCCGGGGCTAGCGGGACCTACAATGAGCAGTTCTTC. As protein: CASSKSGASGTYNEQFF.

J is TRBJ2-1 and V is TRBV4-2, with TRBD2 matching over 8 bases. V lost 3 bases, J lost 12 bases, and 22 bases stayed unmatched. The CDR3 loop spans 18 amino acids. Germline V gene sequence: CDR1 LGHNA, CDR2 YNFKEQ. CDR3 coding DNA: TGTGCCAGCAGCCAGTTTTTGGCGGGGGGAGCTGTAGGTACGGGGCAGTTCTTC. This codes for CASSQFLAGGAVGTGQFF.

The chain links TRBV29-1 to TRBJ1-2, with D unresolved. Germline values: CDR1 SQVTM, CDR2 ANQGSEA. This CDR3 has 14 amino acids. V gave up 0 bases and J gave up 7 bases, with 15 bases separating them. Here the CDR3 reads CSVEDPGRSGGYTF. DNA of the CDR3: TGCAGCGTTGAAGATCCGGGCCGCTCGGGTGGCTACACCTTC. Variable domain in full (rest from reference TRBV29-1 and TRBJ1-2): SAVISQKPSRDICQRGTSLTIQCQVDSQVTMMFWYRQQPGQSLTLIATANQGSEATYESGFVIDKFPISRPNLTFSTLTVSNMSPEDSSIYLCSVEDPGRSGGYTFGSGTRLTVV.

The genes are TRBV29-1 and TRBJ1-1; D perhaps matches TRBD1 (5 bases). The CDR3 is made up of 15 amino acids. The germline V gene encodes CDR1 SQVTM and CDR2 ANQGSEA. The V end was cut by 5 bases, the J end by 0 bases, with 16 bases between. The CDR3 loop reads CSVPHWGEVNTEAFF. The DNA for the CDR3 is TGCAGCGTTCCCCACTGGGGGGAGGTGAACACTGAAGCTTTCTTT.

The chain joins TRBV18 to TRBJ2-1; the match to TRBD2 covers 9 bases. The CDR3 is 16 residues long. Per germline, CDR1 KGHSH and CDR2 LQKENI. V lost 8 bases to trimming and J lost 4 bases; unmatched junction nucleotides: 12. CDR3: CASLAFSGRGYNEQFF. The CDR3 DNA reads as TGTGCCAGCCTCGCCTTTAGCGGGAGAGGTTACAATGAGCAGTTCTTC. Full variable domain (remainder filled in from reference TRBV18 and TRBJ2-1): NAGVMQNPRHLVRRRGQEARLRCSPMKGHSHVYWYRQLPEEGLKFMVYLQKENIIDESGMPKERFSAEFPKEGPSILRIQQVVRGDSAAYFCASLAFSGRGYNEQFFGPGTRLTVL.

The chain recombines TRBV13 with TRBJ2-3, with D possibly TRBD2 on 7 matching bases. This CDR3 has 16 residues. Germline V lookup: CDR1 PRHDT, CDR2 FYEKMQ (reference sequence). Trimming took 0 bases from V and 2 from J, leaving 12 bases between them. CDR3 nucleotide sequence: TGTGCCAGCAGCTTAGGATACGGGGGGCACACAGATACGCAGTATTTT. Protein: CASSLGYGGHTDTQYF.

This clone was seen only a few times. This sequence joins TRBV7-8 and TRBJ1-5, with a tentative D call TRBD1 (5 bases). V shed 4 bases and J shed 2 bases, with 9 bases lying between them. This CDR3 is 14 amino acids long. Germline CDR1 reads SGHVS; CDR2 reads FQNEAQ. The CDR3 protein is CASSWGGGNQPQHF. CDR3 DNA sequence: TGTGCCAGCAGCTGGGGAGGGGGCAATCAGCCCCAGCATTTT.

The J gene is TRBJ1-3, the V gene TRBV4-3; D gene unclear. Between the trimmed V and J ends, which lost 5 bases and 0 bases, there was a span of 8 bases. This CDR3 region has 14 residues. The germline CDR1 and CDR2 sequences are LGHNA and YSLEER. CDR3 residues: CASSTGHSGNTIYF. CDR3 sequence (DNA): TGCGCCAGCAGCACCGGTCACTCTGGAAACACCATATATTTT.

The V gene is TRBV30, the J gene TRBJ1-5, with D tentatively TRBD1 (6 bases). Germline V gives CDR1 GTSNPN, CDR2 SVGIG (reference sequence). This CDR3 is built from 15 residues. The V gene lost 0 bases and the J gene lost 4 bases, with 13 bases spanning the gap. CDR3: CAWSVQNRVNQPQHF. The CDR3 DNA reads as TGTGCCTGGAGTGTACAAAACAGGGTTAATCAGCCCCAGCATTTT. The entire variable domain, with the rest obtained from reference TRBV30 and TRBJ1-5, is as follows: SQTIHQWPATLVQPVGSPLSLECTVEGTSNPNLYWYRQAAGRGLQLLFYSVGIGQISSEVPQNLSASRPQDRQFILSSKKLLLSDSGFYLCAWSVQNRVNQPQHFGDGTRLSIL.

This chain links TRBV5-1 with TRBJ1-2; D is undetermined. Per the germline V gene, CDR1 is SGHRS and CDR2 is YFSETQ. The length of the CDR3 is 15 residues. V gave up 2 bases and J gave up 2 bases, with 13 bases separating them. In DNA form, the CDR3 reads TGCGCCAGCAGCTTCGGGCAGGCGAAGAACTATGGCTACACCTTC. As protein: CASSFGQAKNYGYTF.

This clone has only one observation. The CDR3 region has the DNA TGTGCCAGCAGCTTAAAGGGGGTCTCGGGCGAGCAGTACTTC. This codes for CASSLKGVSGEQYF. V and J are TRBV11-2 and TRBJ2-7; tentatively, D is TRBD1 (6 bases). The germline V and J ends were trimmed by 2 bases and 6 bases, with 14 bases remaining between them. From germline, CDR1 is SGHAT and CDR2 FQNNGV. The CDR3 is 14 residues long.

The chain joins TRBV7-2 to TRBJ2-2; 9 bases fit TRBD1. CDR1 and CDR2 from the germline V gene are SGHTA and FQGNSA. The CDR3 loop spans 17 amino acids. The V gene end was trimmed by 3 bases and the J gene end by 2 bases; junction bases not matched to a gene: 7. The CDR3, as DNA: TGTGCCAGCAGCTTGCACCCGACAGGGGGAAACACCGGGGAGCTGTTTTTT. Its protein product is CASSLHPTGGNTGELFF. The entire variable domain, with the rest obtained from reference TRBV7-2 and TRBJ2-2, is as follows: GAGVSQSPSNKVTEKGKDVELRCDPISGHTALYWYRQSLGQGLEFLIYFQGNSAPDKSGLPSDRFSAERTGGSVSTLTIQRTQQEDSAVYLCASSLHPTGGNTGELFFGEGSRLTVL.

The gene calls are TRBV15 and TRBJ2-3, with D unresolved. V was pared by 6 bases and J by 3 bases, with 7 bases between. This CDR3 region has 12 residues. CDR1 and CDR2 from the germline V gene are LNHNV and YYDKDF (reference sequence). The CDR3 nucleotides are TGTGCCACCAGGTTGGGTACAGATACGCAGTATTTT. It translates to CATRLGTDTQYF.

The chain carries TRBV14 and TRBJ2-1; D is perhaps TRBD1 (6 bases). The CDR3 sequence is 17 residues long. CDR1 and CDR2 (germline): SGHDN, FVKESK. Trimming removed 3 bases at V and 4 bases at J, with 19 bases between. CDR3 bases: TGTGCCAGCAGCCAGGGGACATTAGATCATATTTACAATGAGCAGTTCTTC. Encoded protein: CASSQGTLDHIYNEQFF.

This chain links TRBV5-1 with TRBJ2-3; TRBD1 agrees at 7 bases. CDR1 and CDR2 from the germline V gene are SGHRS and YFSETQ. The J segment lost 3 bases and the V segment lost 4 bases, leaving 5 bases of the junction unmatched. This CDR3 comprises 14 residues. Written as DNA, the CDR3 is TGCGCCAGCAGCAAAACAGGGGAAACAGATACGCAGTATTTT. Its protein product is CASSKTGETDTQYF.

The DNA for the CDR3 is TGCGCCAGCAGCCCATCCGGGACAGGCCTCTACGAGCAGTACTTC. This codes for CASSPSGTGLYEQYF. The J gene is TRBJ2-7, the V gene TRBV5-1; TRBD1 agrees at 8 bases. The CDR3 has 15 amino acids. The J segment lost 3 bases and the V segment lost 4 bases, leaving 9 bases of the junction unmatched. The germline V gene encodes CDR1 SGHRS and CDR2 YFSETQ.